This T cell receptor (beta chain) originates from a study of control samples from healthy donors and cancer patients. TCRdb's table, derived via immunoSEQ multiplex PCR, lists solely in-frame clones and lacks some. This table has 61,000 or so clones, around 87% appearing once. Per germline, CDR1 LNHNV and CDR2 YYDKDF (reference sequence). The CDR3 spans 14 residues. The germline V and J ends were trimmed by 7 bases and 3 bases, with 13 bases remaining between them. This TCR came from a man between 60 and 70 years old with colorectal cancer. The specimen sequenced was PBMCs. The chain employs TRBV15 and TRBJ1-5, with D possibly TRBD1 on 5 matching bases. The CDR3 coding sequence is TGTGCCACCACCCTAAACAGGCTCAATCAGCCCCAGCATTTT. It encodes CATTLNRLNQPQHF.